This entry lists 10 T cell receptor beta chains sequenced from one sample in a study of T cell responses to AZD1222 COVID-19 vaccine (dated by TCRdb to about 2021). The sample's time point label is to be understood as: baseline before first vaccination. Library creation used the immunoSEQ multiplex PCR assay. TCRdb limited this immuneACCESS table to in-frame rearrangements with V and J called. A share of clones is missing; checked studies link under half to unresolved V genes, and the rest is unexplained. This sample gives 150,000 or so clones in total; roughly 90% of them show up just once. Jointly, the top ten make up around 1.4% of the sample. This specimen consisted of peripheral blood, obtained on day 0 of AZD1222 vaccination. The source is an adult in good health.

This clone was detected only once. The chain employs TRBV19 and TRBJ1-2, with D tentatively TRBD1 (6 bases). The CDR3 covers 15 residues. Per germline, CDR1 LNHDA and CDR2 SQIVND (reference sequence). The V and J ends lost 6 bases and 4 bases respectively, with 18 bases between them. This chain's CDR3 is CASSTGTSYSYGYTF. The CDR3 DNA is TGTGCCAGTAGCACCGGGACAAGCTATTCCTATGGCTACACCTTC. The variable domain in full, with the rest retrieved from reference TRBV19 and TRBJ1-2, is DGGITQSPKYLFRKEGQNVTLSCEQNLNHDAMYWYRQDPGQGLRLIYYSQIVNDFQKGDIAEGYSVSREKKESFPLTVTSAQKNPTAFYLCASSTGTSYSYGYTFGSGTRLTVV.

The chain combines TRBV28 with TRBJ1-6; 7 nucleotides line up with TRBD1. J gave up 8 bases and V 6 bases, and 16 bases lay outside the gene matches. Germline V gives CDR1 MDHEN, CDR2 SYDVKM. The CDR3 runs 17 residues. The CDR3: CASSLKRGATGYSPLHF. CDR3 DNA sequence: TGTGCCAGCAGCCTTAAGCGCGGTGCGACAGGGTATTCACCCCTCCACTTT.

Only one count was recorded for this clone. This chain joins TRBV9 and TRBJ1-4, with D unresolved. Per the germline V gene, CDR1 is SGDLS and CDR2 is YYNGEE. Trimming took off 3 bases at V and 7 bases at J, with 13 bases between the two ends. This CDR3 has 14 residues. This CDR3 is CASSATTDPEKLFF. The CDR3, as DNA: TGTGCCAGCAGCGCCACTACCGACCCTGAAAAACTGTTTTTT.

V usage is TRBV5-6 and J usage is TRBJ2-5; D possibly corresponds to TRBD1 (6 bases). Germline CDR1 reads SGHDT; CDR2 reads YYEEEE. Trimming removed 1 base at V and 1 base at J, with 20 bases between. There are 18 residues in the CDR3. The CDR3 DNA reads TGTGCCAGCAGCTTGTCTGGCAGGGGCTGGGTAGGCCAAGAGACCCAGTACTTC. Its protein product is CASSLSGRGWVGQETQYF.

V is TRBV20-1 and J is TRBJ2-5; D possibly corresponds to TRBD1 (6 bases). Trimming took 3 bases from V and 5 from J, leaving 16 bases between them. Looked up from germline, CDR1 is DFQATT and CDR2 is SNEGSKA (reference sequence). The CDR3 consists of 14 residues. The chain's CDR3 is CSASGDTALETQYF. CDR3 in DNA: TGCAGTGCTAGTGGGGACACCGCTTTGGAGACCCAGTACTTC.

The chain combines TRBV7-2 with TRBJ2-7; weak D call: TRBD2 (5 bases). Germline V lookup: CDR1 SGHTA, CDR2 FQGNSA. This CDR3 region has 14 residues. V was cut by 5 bases and J by 5 bases, with 16 bases left in between. The CDR3 loop is CASSPLRGTHEQYF. The CDR3 bases are TGTGCCAGCAGCCCCTTACGGGGAACCCACGAGCAGTACTTC. Full variable domain (outside the CDR3, taken from reference TRBV7-2 and TRBJ2-7): GAGVSQSPSNKVTEKGKDVELRCDPISGHTALYWYRQSLGQGLEFLIYFQGNSAPDKSGLPSDRFSAERTGGSVSTLTIQRTQQEDSAVYLCASSPLRGTHEQYFGPGTRLTVT.

V gene TRBV7-2 combines with J gene TRBJ1-2, with TRBD1 matching over 8 bases. Germline values: CDR1 SGHTA, CDR2 FQGNSA. V gave up 5 bases and J gave up 6 bases; unmatched junction bases: 5. The CDR3 totals 13 residues. The CDR3 bases are TGTGCCAGCAGCGGGCGGACAGGGAATGGCTACACCTTC. Translation gives CASSGRTGNGYTF. Full variable domain (outside the CDR3, taken from reference TRBV7-2 and TRBJ1-2): GAGVSQSPSNKVTEKGKDVELRCDPISGHTALYWYRQSLGQGLEFLIYFQGNSAPDKSGLPSDRFSAERTGGSVSTLTIQRTQQEDSAVYLCASSGRTGNGYTFGSGTRLTVV.

The chain uses TRBV19 and TRBJ1-2; D is uncertain. V lost 3 bases and J lost 3, with 8 bases in between. Germline values: CDR1 LNHDA, CDR2 SQIVND (reference sequence). This CDR3 is 13 amino acids long. In DNA form, the CDR3 reads TGTGCCAGTAGTATCACAGCCCACTATGGCTACACCTTC. Its protein is CASSITAHYGYTF.

This sequence joins TRBV5-1 and TRBJ2-5; D is possibly TRBD2 (5 bases). Trimming shortened V by 1 base and J by 5 bases, and 12 bases separated the two germline ends. The CDR3 sequence is 14 residues long. Germline values: CDR1 SGHRS, CDR2 YFSETQ. The CDR3 DNA reads as TGCGCCAGCAGCTTGACTACTAGGTTGGAGACCCAGTACTTC. It codes for CASSLTTRLETQYF.

The V gene is TRBV7-2, the J gene TRBJ1-5; a possible D gene is TRBD1 (5 bases). CDR1 SGHTA and CDR2 FQGNSA come from the germline V gene. V lost 6 bases, J lost 5 bases, and 14 bases lay in between. The CDR3 extends over 14 amino acids. CDR3 DNA: TGTGCCAGCAGTCGTACCCGGGGGGATCAGCCCCAGCATTTT. Translation: CASSRTRGDQPQHF.